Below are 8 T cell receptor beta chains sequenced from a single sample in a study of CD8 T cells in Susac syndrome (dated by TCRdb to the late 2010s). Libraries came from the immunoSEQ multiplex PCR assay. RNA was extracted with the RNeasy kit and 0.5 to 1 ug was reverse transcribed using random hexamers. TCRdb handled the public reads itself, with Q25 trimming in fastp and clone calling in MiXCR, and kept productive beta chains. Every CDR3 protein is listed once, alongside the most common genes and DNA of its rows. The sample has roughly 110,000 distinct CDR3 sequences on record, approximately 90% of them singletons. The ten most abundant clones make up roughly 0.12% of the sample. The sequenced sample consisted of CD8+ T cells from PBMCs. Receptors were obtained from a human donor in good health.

The CDR3: CASSLVTVTPEAFF. The CDR3 nucleotides read TGTGCCAGCAGCTTAGTAACAGTTACCCCTGAAGCTTTCTTT. This rearrangement joins TRBV7-9 to TRBJ1-1; D uncertain. Trimming pared 1 base from V and 6 bases from J, leaving 12 bases between. This CDR3 has 14 amino acids. Per germline, CDR1 SEHNR and CDR2 FQNEAQ (reference sequence).

This CDR3 is CASSERGFGGGETQYF. The CDR3 DNA reads TGTGCCAGCAGCGAAAGAGGGTTCGGCGGTGGGGAGACCCAGTACTTC. This chain joins TRBV7-2 and TRBJ2-5; a weak D match, TRBD2 (5 bases). V lost 5 bases and J 5 bases, leaving 21 bases between the germline ends. The CDR3 totals 16 residues. CDR1 and CDR2 from the germline V gene are SGHTA and FQGNSA.

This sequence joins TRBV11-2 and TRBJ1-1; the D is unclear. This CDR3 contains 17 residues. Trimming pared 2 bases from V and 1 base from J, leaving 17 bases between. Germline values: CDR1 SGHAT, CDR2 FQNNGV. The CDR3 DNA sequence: TGTGCCAGCAGCTTACCACCTTTGCGGGTGGGGAACACTGAAGCTTTCTTT. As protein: CASSLPPLRVGNTEAFF.

The CDR3 DNA is TGTGCCAGCAACTCCCCGGCAGCGGGAAGATCCTACGAGCAGTACTTC. Translated, it gives CASNSPAAGRSYEQYF. This chain connects TRBV6-2 or TRBV6-3 to TRBJ2-7, with TRBD2 identical over 7 bases. V was clipped by 7 bases and J by 1 base; unmatched bases: 13. The CDR3 is 16 amino acids. Germline CDR1 MNHEY, CDR2 SVGEGT.

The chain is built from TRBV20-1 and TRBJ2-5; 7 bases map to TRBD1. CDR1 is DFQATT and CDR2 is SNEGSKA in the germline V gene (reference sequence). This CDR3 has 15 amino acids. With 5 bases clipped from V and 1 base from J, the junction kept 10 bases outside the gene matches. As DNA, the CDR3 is TGCAGTGCTCAGGGGACAGCTGATTCCCAAGAGACCCAGTACTTC. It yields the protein CSAQGTADSQETQYF.

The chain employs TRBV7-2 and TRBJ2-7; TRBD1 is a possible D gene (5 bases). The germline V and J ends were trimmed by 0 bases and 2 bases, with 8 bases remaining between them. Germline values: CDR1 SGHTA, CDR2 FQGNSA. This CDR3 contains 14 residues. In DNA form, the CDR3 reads TGTGCCAGCAGCTTAGCTCCAGGGCCCTACGAGCAGTACTTC. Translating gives CASSLAPGPYEQYF.

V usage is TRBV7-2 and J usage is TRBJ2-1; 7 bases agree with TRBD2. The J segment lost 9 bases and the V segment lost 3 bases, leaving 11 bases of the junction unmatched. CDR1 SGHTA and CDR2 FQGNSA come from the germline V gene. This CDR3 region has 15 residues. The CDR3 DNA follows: TGTGCCAGCAGCTTTAACTCACTAGCGTCGGGTGAGCAGTTCTTC. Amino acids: CASSFNSLASGEQFF.

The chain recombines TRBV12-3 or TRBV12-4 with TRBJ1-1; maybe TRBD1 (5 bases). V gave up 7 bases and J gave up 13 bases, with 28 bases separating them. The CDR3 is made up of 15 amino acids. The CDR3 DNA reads TGTGCCAGCACCTTCTCTCTCGCGAGGGGTCGATCGTTTTTCTTT. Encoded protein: CASTFSLARGRSFFF.